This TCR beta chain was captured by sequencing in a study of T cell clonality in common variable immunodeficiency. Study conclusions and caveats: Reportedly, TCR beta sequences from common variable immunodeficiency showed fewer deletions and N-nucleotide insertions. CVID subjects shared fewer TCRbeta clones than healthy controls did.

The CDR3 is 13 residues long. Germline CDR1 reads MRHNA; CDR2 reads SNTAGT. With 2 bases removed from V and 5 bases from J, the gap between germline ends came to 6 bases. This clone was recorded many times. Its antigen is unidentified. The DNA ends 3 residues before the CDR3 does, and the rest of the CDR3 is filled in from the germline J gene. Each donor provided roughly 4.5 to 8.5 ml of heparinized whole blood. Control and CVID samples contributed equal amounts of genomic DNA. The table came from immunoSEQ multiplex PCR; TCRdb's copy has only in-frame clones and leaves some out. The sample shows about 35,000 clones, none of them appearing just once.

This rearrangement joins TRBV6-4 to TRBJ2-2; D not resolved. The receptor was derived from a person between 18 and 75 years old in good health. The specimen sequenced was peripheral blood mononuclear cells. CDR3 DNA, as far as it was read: TGTGCCAGCAGTGACCCCCCAACCGGGGAG. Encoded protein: CASSDPPTGE. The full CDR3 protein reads CASSDPPTGELFF.